This T cell receptor beta chain was sequenced for a study of graft-versus-host responses after intestinal transplantation. A note on this clone: Its cognate antigen is unknown.

Some clones are missing from TCRdb's copy, which holds only in-frame ones; the method was immunoSEQ multiplex PCR. The sample has 35,000 to 45,000 clones, less than 95% seen once. The V and J ends lost 0 bases and 4 bases respectively, with 11 bases between them. This CDR3 spans 15 amino acids. Germline V gene sequence: CDR1 KGHSH, CDR2 LQKENI. Sequenced here: unstimulated CD4+ T cells sorted from spleen or lymph node cells, sampled before transplant. The J gene is TRBJ2-3, the V gene TRBV18, with D uncertain. The TCR comes from a human donor who was the organ donor for an intestinal transplant. The CDR3 nucleotides read TGTGCCAGCTCACCACCGGTAGAGCGACCAGATACGCAGTATTTT. Its translation: CASSPPVERPDTQYF. The full variable domain, rest sourced from reference TRBV18 and TRBJ2-3, is NAGVMQNPRHLVRRRGQEARLRCSPMKGHSHVYWYRQLPEEGLKFMVYLQKENIIDESGMPKERFSAEFPKEGPSILRIQQVVRGDSAAYFCASSPPVERPDTQYFGPGTRLTVL.